These 24 T cell receptor beta chains share one sample of origin, sequenced in a study of Ad26.COV2.S vaccination and SARS-CoV-2 variants. Clones were read by immunoSEQ multiplex PCR, and TCRdb kept only the in-frame ones, dropping some. The table includes 380,000 or so clones, 80% to 90% detected once. The treatment denotes: about 20 received Ad26.COV2.S at low or high dose, single or two shots; roughly five received placebo; per-sample allocation not given. Samples came from day 63 after the first vaccine or placebo injection. This sample comprised peripheral blood, obtained in a trial of Ad26.COV2.S vaccine versus placebo. The receptors originated from a person aged 18-65 years who received the Ad26.COV2.S COVID-19 vaccine or a placebo.

The chain is built from TRBV7-3 and TRBJ2-1; D is unresolved. Germline V gene lookup returns CDR1 SGHTA and CDR2 FQGTGA. Between the trimmed V and J ends, which lost 1 base and 1 base, there was a span of 14 bases. This CDR3 is built from 17 residues. CDR3 nucleotide sequence: TGTGCCAGCAGCTTAAGGAGTCGGATCGCTTCCTACAATGAGCAGTTCTTC. Translation gives CASSLRSRIASYNEQFF.

CDR3 protein: CASSSLLPGYTF. CDR3 DNA sequence: TGTGCCAGCAGTTCCCTCTTGCCGGGCTACACCTTC. J is TRBJ1-2 and V is TRBV12-3 or TRBV12-4, with D hard to call. Trimming took off 4 bases at V and 8 bases at J, with 11 bases between the two ends. The CDR3 runs to 12 residues.

The chain employs TRBV4-2 and TRBJ2-4; 7 bases match TRBD2. The CDR3 loop spans 15 amino acids. J gave up 6 bases and V 0 bases, and 5 bases lay outside the gene matches. The germline V gene has CDR1 LGHNA and CDR2 YNFKEQ. CDR3 sequence (DNA): TGTGCCAGCAGCCAAGACACCGGGGGGATAAACATTCAGTACTTC. Translation gives CASSQDTGGINIQYF.

The chain is built from TRBV3-1 (or the pseudogene TRBV3-2) and TRBJ1-2; the D is unclear. Germline assignment: CDR1 LGHDT and CDR2 YNNKEL (reference sequence). CDR3 size: 13 residues. With 6 bases removed from V and 7 bases from J, the gap between germline ends came to 15 bases. CDR3 sequence: CASSPRTDRGYTF. As DNA, the CDR3 is TGTGCCAGCAGTCCCCGGACCGATCGTGGCTACACCTTC.

This chain joins TRBV6-6 and TRBJ2-7; 7 bases align to TRBD2. The CDR3 loop spans 16 amino acids. The germline gives CDR1 MNHNY, CDR2 SVGAGI (reference sequence). The trim removed 8 bases at V and 7 bases at J, leaving 20 bases unmatched. CDR3 coding DNA: TGTGCCAGCGCTGGGGGGGGAGCGGGGTCGGCTCGTGAGCAGTACTTC. Amino acid sequence: CASAGGGAGSAREQYF.

The J gene is TRBJ2-2, the V gene TRBV9; TRBD1 matches at 7 bases. There are 14 residues in the CDR3. The V and J ends lost 3 bases and 3 bases, in that order; junction bases with no gene match: 2. Germline V CDR1 and CDR2: SGDLS, YYNGEE. The CDR3 here is CASSATGYTGELFF. The CDR3 region has the DNA TGTGCCAGCAGCGCGACAGGGTACACCGGGGAGCTGTTTTTT.

This clone was observed a handful of times. The V gene is TRBV4-1, the J gene TRBJ1-1, with D hard to call. Trimming pared 1 base from V and 1 base from J, leaving 7 bases between. Germline assignment: CDR1 MGHRA and CDR2 YSYEKL. This CDR3 is 14 amino acids long. CDR3 coding DNA: TGCGCCAGCAGCCAAGTCGGAGCGAACACTGAAGCTTTCTTT. The encoded protein is CASSQVGANTEAFF.

The rearrangement joins TRBV5-1 to TRBJ2-3, with D maybe TRBD2 (6 bases). The CDR3 spans 16 residues. Germline CDR1 SGHRS, CDR2 YFSETQ. With 0 bases removed from V and 1 base from J, the gap between germline ends came to 12 bases. The CDR3 nucleotides read TGCGCCAGCAGCTTGGTCGGAGGGGTAGGCACAGATACGCAGTATTTT. Protein product: CASSLVGGVGTDTQYF.

The genes are TRBV12-5 and TRBJ1-1; D possibly corresponds to TRBD1 (6 bases). Deletions cut 2 bases from V and 4 bases from J, with 11 bases between. The germline V gene encodes CDR1 LGHNT and CDR2 FRNRAP. This CDR3 comprises 14 residues. CDR3 DNA sequence: TGTGCTAGTGGTTTGACAGGGCTGAGCACTGAAGCTTTCTTT. Translation: CASGLTGLSTEAFF.

The chain links TRBV29-1 to TRBJ1-1, with 9 bases fitting TRBD1. V shed 7 bases, J shed 1 base, and the junction held 13 bases outside the gene matches. The CDR3 totals 16 residues. CDR1 SQVTM and CDR2 ANQGSEA come from the germline V gene. CDR3 nucleotide sequence: TGCAGCGCTAAGACCGGGACAGGGCGACGGAACACTGAAGCTTTCTTT. It translates to CSAKTGTGRRNTEAFF.

This clone showed up just once. The gene calls are TRBV9 and TRBJ1-2; D is perhaps TRBD1 (6 bases). There are 15 residues in the CDR3. CDR1 SGDLS and CDR2 YYNGEE come from the germline V gene. V shed 3 bases and J shed 4 bases, with 16 bases lying between them. CDR3: CASSDGARGSYGYTF. As DNA, the CDR3 is TGTGCCAGCAGCGACGGGGCCAGGGGCAGCTATGGCTACACCTTC.

This chain links TRBV7-2 with TRBJ1-2; 10 nucleotides agree with TRBD1. The germline V gene encodes CDR1 SGHTA and CDR2 FQGNSA. With 8 bases clipped from V and 1 base from J, the junction kept 1 base outside the gene matches. The CDR3 extends over 13 amino acids. The CDR3 bases are TGTGCCAGCCGGGACAGGGGTAACTATGGCTACACCTTC. It codes for CASRDRGNYGYTF.

V and J are TRBV4-3 and TRBJ1-5; 7 bases align to TRBD1. Looked up from germline, CDR1 is LGHNA and CDR2 is YSLEER. J gave up 5 bases and V 2 bases, and 6 bases lay outside the gene matches. This CDR3 region has 15 residues. CDR3 residues: CASSQSTGAYQPQHF. Written as DNA, the CDR3 is TGCGCCAGCAGCCAATCCACAGGGGCGTATCAGCCCCAGCATTTT.

This chain links TRBV24-1 with TRBJ2-7, with TRBD1 identical over 7 bases. The CDR3 contains 14 residues. Germline CDR1 reads KGHDR; CDR2 reads SFDVKD. V lost 4 bases to trimming and J lost 0 bases; unmatched junction nucleotides: 2. DNA of the CDR3: TGTGCCACCAGTGACCCAGGGGGCTCCTACGAGCAGTACTTC. It specifies CATSDPGGSYEQYF.

V is TRBV7-9 and J is TRBJ2-5; no clear D. The CDR3 runs to 11 residues. Germline loops: CDR1 SEHNR, CDR2 FQNEAQ (reference sequence). V dropped 1 base and J dropped 7 bases, with 4 bases sitting between them. The CDR3 loop is CASSLERTQYF. The CDR3 DNA is TGTGCCAGCAGCTTAGAGAGGACCCAGTACTTC.

This chain links TRBV4-1 with TRBJ2-3; 8 bases fit TRBD2. The germline V gene encodes CDR1 MGHRA and CDR2 YSYEKL. V was clipped by 3 bases and J by 6 bases; unmatched bases: 11. This CDR3 has 16 amino acids. The CDR3 loop reads CASSQHPGLGGDTQYF. The CDR3 DNA is TGCGCCAGCAGCCAGCACCCGGGACTAGGAGGCGATACGCAGTATTTT.

Worth noting for this clone: Distinct nucleotide sequences in the sample also encode this CDR3. The chain recombines TRBV19 with TRBJ1-1, with D unclear. Germline assignment: CDR1 LNHDA and CDR2 SQIVND (reference sequence). V was shortened by 3 bases and J by 3 bases, with 8 bases between the two germline ends. This CDR3 is built from 13 residues. The CDR3 sequence is CASSIGRDTEAFF. The DNA of the CDR3 is TGTGCCAGTAGTATTGGACGGGACACTGAAGCTTTCTTT.

The V call is TRBV6-1, the J call TRBJ2-7; the match to TRBD2 covers 10 bases. V gave up 0 bases and J gave up 2 bases; unmatched junction bases: 1. Germline-derived CDR1 and CDR2 are MNHNS and SASEGT. The CDR3 totals 15 residues. The CDR3 bases are TGTGCCAGCAGTGAAGCCCTAGCGGGAGCCTACGAGCAGTACTTC. It yields the protein CASSEALAGAYEQYF.

The J gene is TRBJ2-1, the V gene TRBV27, with 7 bases fitting TRBD1. The germline V gene encodes CDR1 MNHEY and CDR2 SMNVEV (reference sequence). Germline trimming cut 3 bases from V and 2 bases from J; bases unmatched to any gene: 13. The CDR3 totals 18 residues. CDR3: CASSFLTTGTVTYNEQFF. CDR3 in DNA: TGTGCCAGCAGTTTTTTGACTACCGGGACAGTAACCTACAATGAGCAGTTCTTC.

This clone was seen only once. The chain is built from TRBV3-1 (or the pseudogene TRBV3-2) and TRBJ2-7; weak D call: TRBD1 (6 bases). The CDR3 consists of 13 residues. CDR1 and CDR2 from the germline V gene are LGHDT and YNNKEL (reference sequence). Trimming left V 3 bases short and J 5 bases short, with 11 bases between. The CDR3 nucleotides read TGTGCCAGCAGCCACGCACGGACAGACGAGCAGTACTTC. It codes for CASSHARTDEQYF.

The chain is built from TRBV9 and TRBJ1-1; no firm D call. This CDR3 contains 15 residues. The V gene lost 3 bases and the J gene lost 8 bases, with 20 bases spanning the gap. Germline V lookup: CDR1 SGDLS, CDR2 YYNGEE. The CDR3 loop is CASSERGDPGEEAFF. DNA of the CDR3: TGTGCCAGCAGCGAACGAGGCGATCCCGGGGAAGAAGCTTTCTTT.

The chain links TRBV6-6 to TRBJ2-3, with a tentative D call TRBD2 (6 bases). Trimming cost V 5 bases and J 2 bases, with 11 bases left between them. This CDR3 contains 14 residues. Germline values: CDR1 MNHNY, CDR2 SVGAGI (reference sequence). CDR3 residues: CASSHGDSTDTQYF. The CDR3 coding sequence is TGTGCCAGCAGTCACGGGGACTCCACAGATACGCAGTATTTT.

This chain joins TRBV5-1 and TRBJ1-6, with 9 bases matching TRBD1. The CDR3 runs to 13 residues. Germline V gene data show CDR1 as SGHRS and CDR2 as YFSETQ. Unmatched junction bases numbered 0, after V lost 4 bases and J lost 7 bases. This CDR3 is CASSGTGNSPLHF. CDR3 DNA sequence: TGCGCCAGCAGCGGGACAGGGAATTCACCCCTCCACTTT.

The chain carries TRBV19 and TRBJ2-5; weak D call: TRBD1 (6 bases). The CDR3 length is 13 residues. V was pared by 7 bases and J by 5 bases, with 14 bases between. Per germline, CDR1 LNHDA and CDR2 SQIVND (reference sequence). The CDR3 DNA sequence: TGTGCCAGTACTGGGGGCCGCGGGGAGACCCAGTACTTC. The encoded protein is CASTGGRGETQYF. Together with reference TRBV19 and TRBJ2-5, the CDR3 gives the full variable domain: DGGITQSPKYLFRKEGQNVTLSCEQNLNHDAMYWYRQDPGQGLRLIYYSQIVNDFQKGDIAEGYSVSREKKESFPLTVTSAQKNPTAFYLCASTGGRGETQYFGPGTRLLVL.